This paragraph covers one T cell receptor beta chain sequence. Together with a sample-barcoded 5' primer, a J-beta primer mix was included in a second PCR lasting roughly 6 to 12 cycles. TCRdb reprocessed the 5' RACE reads via MiXCR and lists one record per CDR3 protein. The profile shows over 500,000 distinct CDR3 sequences, over 40% of them singletons. The data are from a study of blood T cells in healthy people across ages. The CDR3 spans 16 residues. The trim removed 3 bases at V and 5 bases at J, leaving 9 bases unmatched. What was sequenced was blood. The rearrangement links TRBV12-3 or TRBV12-4 to TRBJ2-5; 10 nucleotides align to TRBD2. The sequence was collected from a woman older than 75 in good health. CDR3 nucleotides: TGTGCCAGCAGTTTCGGGCTAGCGGGAGAGTCGGAGACCCAGTACTTC. It yields the protein CASSFGLAGESETQYF.